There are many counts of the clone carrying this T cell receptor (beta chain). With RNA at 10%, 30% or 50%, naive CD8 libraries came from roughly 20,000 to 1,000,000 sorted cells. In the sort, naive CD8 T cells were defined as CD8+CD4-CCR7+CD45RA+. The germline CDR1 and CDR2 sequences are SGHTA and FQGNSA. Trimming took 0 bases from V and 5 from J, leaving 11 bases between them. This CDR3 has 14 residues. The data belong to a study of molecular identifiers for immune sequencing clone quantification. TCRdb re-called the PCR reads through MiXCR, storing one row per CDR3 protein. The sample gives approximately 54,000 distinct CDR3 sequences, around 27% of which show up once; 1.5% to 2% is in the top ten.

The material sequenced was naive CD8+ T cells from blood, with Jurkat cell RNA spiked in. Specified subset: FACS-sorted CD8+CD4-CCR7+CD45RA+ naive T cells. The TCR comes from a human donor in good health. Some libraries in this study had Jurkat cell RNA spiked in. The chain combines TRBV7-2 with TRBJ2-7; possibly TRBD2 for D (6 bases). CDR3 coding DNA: TGTGCCAGCAGCTTAGCACTAGCCCCGAACGAGCAGTACTTC. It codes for CASSLALAPNEQYF.